This record concerns one TCR beta chain sequence. This entry comes from a study of blood T cell repertoires in COVID-19. Study overall: The United States, Italy and Spain were the sources of the acute and convalescent COVID-19 samples. PBMCs, B-cell-depleted T cells, or T cells were the source of the cDNA or gDNA that made up the material.

The data were produced by immunoSEQ multiplex PCR, yet TCRdb's version contains in-frame clones alone and is incomplete. Of about 380,000 clones listed, 70% to 90% were seen once; the top ten hold 0.95% to 1.5%. Between the trimmed V and J ends, which lost 2 bases and 5 bases, there was a span of 12 bases. The CDR3 runs to 14 residues. CDR1 is SGHRS, CDR2 YFSETQ, per germline. This clonotype originated in a man aged 40-49 years with acute or convalescent COVID-19. Sequencing was carried out using peripheral blood. This sequence joins TRBV5-1 and TRBJ2-3; possible D gene TRBD1, 6 bases. The CDR3: CASSLQGTKDTQYF. The DNA for the CDR3 is TGCGCCAGCAGCTTACAGGGTACTAAAGATACGCAGTATTTT.